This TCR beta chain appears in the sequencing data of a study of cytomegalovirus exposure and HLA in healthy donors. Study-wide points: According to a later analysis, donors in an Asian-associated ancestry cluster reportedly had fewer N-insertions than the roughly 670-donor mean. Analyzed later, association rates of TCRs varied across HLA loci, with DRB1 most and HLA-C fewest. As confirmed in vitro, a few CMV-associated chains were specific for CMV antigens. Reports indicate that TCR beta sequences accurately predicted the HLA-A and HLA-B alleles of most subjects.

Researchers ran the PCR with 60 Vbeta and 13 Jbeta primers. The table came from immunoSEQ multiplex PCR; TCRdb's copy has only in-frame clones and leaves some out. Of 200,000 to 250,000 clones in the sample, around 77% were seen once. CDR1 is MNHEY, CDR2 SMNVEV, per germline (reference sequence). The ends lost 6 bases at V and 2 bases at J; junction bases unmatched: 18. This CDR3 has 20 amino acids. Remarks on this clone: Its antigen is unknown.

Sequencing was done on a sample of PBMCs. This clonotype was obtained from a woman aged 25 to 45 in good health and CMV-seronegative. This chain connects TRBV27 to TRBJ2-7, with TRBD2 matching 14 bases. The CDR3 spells CASSTYRGLAGEGLTYEQYF. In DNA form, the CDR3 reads TGTGCCAGCAGCACCTATCGGGGACTAGCGGGAGAGGGGCTCACCTACGAGCAGTACTTC.